This T cell receptor beta chain derives from a study of CD8+ T cells in alopecia areata. V was shortened by 7 bases and J by 5 bases, with 16 bases between the two germline ends. In germline, CDR1 is SQVTM, CDR2 ANQGSEA. The CDR3 consists of 13 residues. A word on this clone: Its target is unknown.

Sample treatment: oral pan-JAK inhibitor, 5-10 mg twice daily. cDNA serving as the sequencing template came from extracted, reverse transcribed RNA. Clones were read by immunoSEQ multiplex PCR, and TCRdb kept only the in-frame ones, dropping some. The sample includes approximately 140,000 clones, 86% of them seen just once. Study outcomes and limitations: Across lesional scalp, and particularly alopecia totalis/universalis, clonality surpassed that of normal scalp. Many of the expanded lesional clones endured in scalp and blood while on tofacitinib. With just one nonresponder, it is still uncertain whether baseline CD8+ expansion relates to response. Scalp specimens additionally yield sequences from normal skin's resident alphabeta T cells.

This TCR was sampled from a human donor with alopecia areata. The sequencing here drew on CD8+ T cells sorted from blood, taken at week 4, from a patient treated with tofacitinib. The chain joins TRBV29-1 to TRBJ2-3; tentative D call: TRBD2 (6 bases). The CDR3 sequence is CSGRGGAGDTQYF. For the CDR3, the DNA is TGCAGCGGCAGAGGCGGGGCCGGAGATACGCAGTATTTT.